This T cell receptor (beta chain) emerged from a study of shared clonotypes between healthy human individuals. At a deep level, the assay was run. The method was immunoSEQ multiplex PCR; TCRdb's version includes in-frame clones alone and lacks a portion of them. The data show 2 million to 2.5 million clones, less than 95% seen once. Study findings and constraints: Naive CD4 clonotype sharing across four donors was about 5%. Clonotype sharing levels among donors were expected to vary with sequencing depth.

With respect to this clone: The antigen is unknown.

The CDR3 is made up of 14 amino acids. The V end was cut by 7 bases, the J end by 5 bases, with 14 bases between. CDR1 LNHDA and CDR2 SQIVND come from the germline V gene (reference sequence). V gene TRBV19 combines with J gene TRBJ1-4; possibly TRBD1 for D (6 bases). Sequencing input: naive CD4+ T cells from PBMCs. Subset of the sample: CD45RA+ positively selected. The sequence derives from a young man in good health. Some clones in this sample may be carry-over from other donors' samples. The CDR3 nucleotides are TGTGCCAGTACCAGACAGGAGTCGAATGAAAAACTGTTTTTT. It specifies CASTRQESNEKLFF. Full variable domain (rest looked up from reference TRBV19 and TRBJ1-4): DGGITQSPKYLFRKEGQNVTLSCEQNLNHDAMYWYRQDPGQGLRLIYYSQIVNDFQKGDIAEGYSVSREKKESFPLTVTSAQKNPTAFYLCASTRQESNEKLFFGSGTQLSVL.